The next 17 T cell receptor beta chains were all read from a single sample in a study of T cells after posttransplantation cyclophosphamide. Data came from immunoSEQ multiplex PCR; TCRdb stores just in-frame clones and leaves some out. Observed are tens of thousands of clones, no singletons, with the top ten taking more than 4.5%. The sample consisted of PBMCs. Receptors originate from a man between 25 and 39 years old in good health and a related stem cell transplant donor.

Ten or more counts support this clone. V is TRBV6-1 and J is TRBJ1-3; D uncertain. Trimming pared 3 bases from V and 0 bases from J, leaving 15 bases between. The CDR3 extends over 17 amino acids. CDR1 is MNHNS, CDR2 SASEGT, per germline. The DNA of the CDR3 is TGTGCCAGCAGTGATCTAGGACTTCTGAGCTCTGGAAACACCATATATTTT. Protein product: CASSDLGLLSSGNTIYF.

This chain's CDR3 is CSVEEQGDYEQYF. DNA for the CDR3: TGCAGCGTTGAAGAACAGGGGGATTACGAGCAGTACTTC. V gene TRBV29-1 combines with J gene TRBJ2-7, with 8 bases that match TRBD1. The CDR3 is 13 residues long. Trimming removed 0 bases from V and 4 bases from J; junction bases left unmatched: 2. Germline loops: CDR1 SQVTM, CDR2 ANQGSEA.

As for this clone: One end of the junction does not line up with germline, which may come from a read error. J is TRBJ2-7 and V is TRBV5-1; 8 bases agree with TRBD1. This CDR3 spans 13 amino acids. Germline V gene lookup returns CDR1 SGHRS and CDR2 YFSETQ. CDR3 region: CASSWDRFRNPSF. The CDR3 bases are TGCGCCAGCAGCTGGGACAGGTTTCGTAATCCGAGCTTC. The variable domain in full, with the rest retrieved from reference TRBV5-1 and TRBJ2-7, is KAGVTQTPRYLIKTRGQQVTLSCSPISGHRSVSWYQQTPGQGLQFLFEYFSETQRNKGNFPGRFSGRQFSNSRSEMNVSTLELGDSALYLCASSWDRFRNPSFGPGTRLTVT.

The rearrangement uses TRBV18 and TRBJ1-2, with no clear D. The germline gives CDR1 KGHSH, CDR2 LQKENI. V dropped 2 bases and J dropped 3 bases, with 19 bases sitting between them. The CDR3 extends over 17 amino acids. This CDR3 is CASSPGNSRHLDYGYTF. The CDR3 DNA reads TGTGCCAGCTCACCAGGCAATAGTAGACACCTTGACTATGGCTACACCTTC.

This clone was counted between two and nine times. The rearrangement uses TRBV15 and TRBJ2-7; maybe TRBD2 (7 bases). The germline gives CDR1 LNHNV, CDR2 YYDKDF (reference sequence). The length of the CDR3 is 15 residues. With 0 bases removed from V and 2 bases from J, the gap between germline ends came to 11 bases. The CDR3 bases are TGTGCCACCAGCAGAGAAGGGGGGGGGACCTACGAGCAGTACTTC. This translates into CATSREGGGTYEQYF.

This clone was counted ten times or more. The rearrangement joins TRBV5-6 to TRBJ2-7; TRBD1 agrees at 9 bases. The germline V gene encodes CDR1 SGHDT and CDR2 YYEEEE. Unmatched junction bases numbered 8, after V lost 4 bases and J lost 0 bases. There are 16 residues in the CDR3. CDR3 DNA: TGTGCCAGCAGCCCGGGACAGGGTGACCCCTCCTACGAGCAGTACTTC. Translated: CASSPGQGDPSYEQYF.

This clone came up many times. DNA of the CDR3: TGTGCCAGCAGCTTAGGACAGGGACAGGCGCAAGAGACCCAGTACTTC. Translated: CASSLGQGQAQETQYF. J is TRBJ2-5 and V is TRBV7-9; 8 bases agree with TRBD1. This CDR3 region has 16 residues. Trimming cost V 1 base and J 2 bases; bases outside gene matches: 6. CDR1 and CDR2 (germline): SEHNR, FQNEAQ (reference sequence). Variable domain in full (rest from reference TRBV7-9 and TRBJ2-5): DTGVSQNPRHKITKRGQNVTFRCDPISEHNRLYWYRQTLGQGPEFLTYFQNEAQLEKSRLLSDRFSAERPKGSFSTLEIQRTEQGDSAMYLCASSLGQGQAQETQYFGPGTRLLVL.

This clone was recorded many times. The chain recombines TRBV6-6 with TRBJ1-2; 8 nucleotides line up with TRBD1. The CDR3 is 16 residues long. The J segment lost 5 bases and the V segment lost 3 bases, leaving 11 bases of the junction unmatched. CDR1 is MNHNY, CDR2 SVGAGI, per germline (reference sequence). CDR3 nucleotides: TGTGCCAGCAGTTATTCCGGACAGGGCAGGAATTATGGCTACACCTTC. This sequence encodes CASSYSGQGRNYGYTF.

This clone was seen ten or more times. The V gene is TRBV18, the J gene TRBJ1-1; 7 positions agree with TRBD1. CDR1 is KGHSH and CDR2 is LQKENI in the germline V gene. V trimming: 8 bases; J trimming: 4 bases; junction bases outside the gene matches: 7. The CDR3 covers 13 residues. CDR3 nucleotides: TGTGCCAGCGCCACAGGGGTGGGCACTGAAGCTTTCTTT. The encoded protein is CASATGVGTEAFF.

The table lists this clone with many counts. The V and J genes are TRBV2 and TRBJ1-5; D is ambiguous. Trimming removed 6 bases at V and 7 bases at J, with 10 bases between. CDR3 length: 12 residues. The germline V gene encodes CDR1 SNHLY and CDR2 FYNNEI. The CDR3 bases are TGTGCCAGCAGAGTATTGAGCCAGCCCCAGCATTTT. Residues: CASRVLSQPQHF.

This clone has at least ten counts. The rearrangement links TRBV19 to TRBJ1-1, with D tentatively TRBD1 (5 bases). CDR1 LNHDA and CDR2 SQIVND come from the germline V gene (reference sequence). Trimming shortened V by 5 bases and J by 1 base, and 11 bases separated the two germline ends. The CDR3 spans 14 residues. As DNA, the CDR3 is TGTGCCAGTAGTGAAGGCGGGGGGAACACTGAAGCTTTCTTT. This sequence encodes CASSEGGGNTEAFF.

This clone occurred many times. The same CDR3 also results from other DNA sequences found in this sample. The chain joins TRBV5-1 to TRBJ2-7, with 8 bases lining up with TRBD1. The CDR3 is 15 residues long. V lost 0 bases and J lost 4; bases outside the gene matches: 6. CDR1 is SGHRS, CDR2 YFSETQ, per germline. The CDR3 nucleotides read TGCGCCAGCAGCTTGGTTGCAGGGGGCCCGTACGAGCAGTACTTC. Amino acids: CASSLVAGGPYEQYF.

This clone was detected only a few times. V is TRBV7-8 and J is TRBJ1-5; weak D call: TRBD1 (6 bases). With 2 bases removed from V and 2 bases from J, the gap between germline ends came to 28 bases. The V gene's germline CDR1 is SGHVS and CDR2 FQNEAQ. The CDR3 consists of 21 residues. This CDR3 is CASSLRSWGWGEGGGNQPQHF. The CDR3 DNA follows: TGTGCCAGCAGCTTAAGGTCCTGGGGTTGGGGTGAAGGGGGTGGCAATCAGCCCCAGCATTTT.

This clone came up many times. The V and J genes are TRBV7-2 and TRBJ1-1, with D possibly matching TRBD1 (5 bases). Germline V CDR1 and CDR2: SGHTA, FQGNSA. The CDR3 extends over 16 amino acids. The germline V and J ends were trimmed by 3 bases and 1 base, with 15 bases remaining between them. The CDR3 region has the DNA TGTGCCAGCAGCTTTACGTCCCGAAGGGGGAACACTGAAGCTTTCTTT. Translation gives CASSFTSRRGNTEAFF.

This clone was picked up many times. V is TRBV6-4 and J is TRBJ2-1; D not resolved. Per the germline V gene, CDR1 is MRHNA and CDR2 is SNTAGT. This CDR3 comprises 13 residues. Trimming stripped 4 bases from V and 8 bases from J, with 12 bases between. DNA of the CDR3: TGTGCCAGCAGTGCCTCTAGTTTCCATGAGCAGTTCTTC. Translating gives CASSASSFHEQFF.

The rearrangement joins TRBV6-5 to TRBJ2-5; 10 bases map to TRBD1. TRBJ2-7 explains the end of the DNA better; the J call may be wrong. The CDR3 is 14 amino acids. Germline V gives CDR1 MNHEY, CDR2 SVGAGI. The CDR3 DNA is TGTGCCAGCAGTAGGACAGGGGGCTCCTACGAGCAGTACTTC. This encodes CASSRTGGSYEQYF.

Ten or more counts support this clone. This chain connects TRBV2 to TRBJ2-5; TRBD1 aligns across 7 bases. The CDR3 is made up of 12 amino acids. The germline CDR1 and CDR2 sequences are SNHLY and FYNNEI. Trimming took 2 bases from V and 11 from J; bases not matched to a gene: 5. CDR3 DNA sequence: TGTGCCAGCAGTGAAACAGGGGTAACGCAGTACTTC. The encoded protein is CASSETGVTQYF.